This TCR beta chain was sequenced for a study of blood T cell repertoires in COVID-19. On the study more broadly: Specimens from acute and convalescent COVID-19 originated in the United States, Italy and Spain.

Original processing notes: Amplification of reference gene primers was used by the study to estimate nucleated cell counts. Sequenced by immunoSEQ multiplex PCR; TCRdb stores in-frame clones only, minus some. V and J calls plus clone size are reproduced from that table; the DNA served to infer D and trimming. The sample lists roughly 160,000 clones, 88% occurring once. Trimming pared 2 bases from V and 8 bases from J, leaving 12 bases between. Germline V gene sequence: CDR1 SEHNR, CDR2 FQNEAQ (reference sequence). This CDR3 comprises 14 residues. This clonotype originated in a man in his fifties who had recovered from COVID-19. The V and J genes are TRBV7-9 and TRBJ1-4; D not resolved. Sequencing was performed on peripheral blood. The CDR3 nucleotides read TGTGCCAGCAGCTTATCCCCCCTGAGCGAAAAACTGTTTTTT. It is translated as CASSLSPLSEKLFF.